These T cell receptor beta chains were read from a single sample in a study of blood T cell repertoires in COVID-19. Profiling relied on immunoSEQ multiplex PCR, and the TCRdb table lists in-frame clones only, not all of them. The sample has over 150,000 clones, around nine tenths seen once. Material: peripheral blood. These receptors all come from a man aged 50 to 59 with COVID-19, enrolled during active disease. CDR3s include the opening cysteine and the closing phenylalanine or tryptophan. Each record gives: clone size, V gene, J gene, D gene, CDR3 protein, CDR3 DNA. The D gene is left open where the match is weak. The listing skips clone size in some rows; elsewhere it reads once, few, many or a size class.

clone_size: NA
v_call: TRBV5-1
j_call: TRBJ1-1
d_call: TRBD1
cdr3_aa: CASSLGTGATEAFF
cdr3_nt: TGCGCCAGCAGCTTGGGGACAGGGGCCACTGAAGCTTTCTTT

clone_size: NA
v_call: TRBV19
j_call: TRBJ2-1
d_call: TRBD2
cdr3_aa: CASSPRTSGRALDEQFF
cdr3_nt: TGTGCCAGTAGTCCCCGGACTAGCGGGAGGGCCCTCGATGAGCAGTTCTTC

clone_size: NA
v_call: TRBV18
j_call: TRBJ1-5
d_call: NA
cdr3_aa: CASSGQSNQPQHF
cdr3_nt: TGTGCCAGCTCGGGGCAGAGCAATCAGCCCCAGCATTTT

clone_size: NA
v_call: TRBV6-6
j_call: TRBJ2-2
d_call: NA
cdr3_aa: CASSYSTGFGELFF
cdr3_nt: TGTGCCAGCAGTTACTCCACAGGGTTCGGGGAGCTGTTTTTT

clone_size: NA
v_call: TRBV5-4
j_call: TRBJ1-2
d_call: TRBD1
cdr3_aa: CASSLAGGYGYTF
cdr3_nt: TGTGCCAGCAGCTTGGCAGGGGGCTACGGCTACACCTTC

clone_size: NA
v_call: TRBV2
j_call: TRBJ1-4
d_call: NA
cdr3_aa: CASSEDGVTNEKLFF
cdr3_nt: TGTGCCAGCAGTGAAGACGGGGTAACTAATGAAAAACTGTTTTTT

clone_size: NA
v_call: TRBV18
j_call: TRBJ1-4
d_call: TRBD1
cdr3_aa: CASSQQVDRGQGLFF
cdr3_nt: TGTGCCAGCTCGCAACAGGTTGACAGGGGCCAAGGACTGTTTTTT

clone_size: NA
v_call: TRBV15
j_call: TRBJ1-4
d_call: NA
cdr3_aa: CATSREAGLVMANEKLFF
cdr3_nt: TGTGCCACCAGCAGAGAAGCAGGGTTGGTTATGGCTAATGAAAAACTGTTTTTT

clone_size: NA
v_call: TRBV23-1
j_call: TRBJ2-7
d_call: TRBD2
cdr3_aa: CASSLGLSGTSGRPTFAYEQYF
cdr3_nt: TGCGCCAGCAGTCTCGGTTTGTCCGGGACTAGCGGGAGGCCCACTTTCGCCTACGAGCAGTACTTC

clone_size: NA
v_call: TRBV19
j_call: TRBJ1-5
d_call: TRBD1
cdr3_aa: CASSGTGGNQPQHF
cdr3_nt: TGTGCCAGTAGTGGGACAGGGGGCAATCAGCCCCAGCATTTT

clone_size: NA
v_call: TRBV13
j_call: TRBJ2-7
d_call: NA
cdr3_aa: CASSLGPGLDEQYF
cdr3_nt: TGTGCCAGCAGCTTAGGCCCCGGTCTCGACGAGCAGTACTTC

clone_size: NA
v_call: TRBV6-6
j_call: TRBJ1-1
d_call: TRBD1
cdr3_aa: CASSRGTGTSPNTEAFF
cdr3_nt: TGTGCCAGCAGTCGAGGGACAGGGACGTCCCCCAACACTGAAGCTTTCTTT

clone_size: NA
v_call: TRBV5-8
j_call: TRBJ2-2
d_call: NA
cdr3_aa: CASSPWTVDTGELFF
cdr3_nt: TGTGCCAGCAGCCCATGGACAGTCGATACCGGGGAGCTGTTTTTT

clone_size: NA
v_call: TRBV3-1/TRBV3-2
j_call: TRBJ1-2
d_call: TRBD1
cdr3_aa: CASSSPGQGNYGYTF
cdr3_nt: TGTGCCAGCAGCTCCCCGGGACAGGGAAACTATGGCTACACCTTC

clone_size: NA
v_call: TRBV7-6
j_call: TRBJ1-5
d_call: TRBD1
cdr3_aa: CASSSGQGGNQPQHF
cdr3_nt: TGTGCCAGCAGCTCCGGACAGGGGGGAAATCAGCCCCAGCATTTT

clone_size: once
v_call: TRBV18
j_call: TRBJ1-4
d_call: NA
cdr3_aa: CASSPRPGTQVWAEKLFF
cdr3_nt: TGTGCCAGCTCACCACGTCCGGGAACTCAAGTATGGGCGGAAAAACTGTTTTTT

clone_size: NA
v_call: TRBV5-1
j_call: TRBJ1-4
d_call: NA
cdr3_aa: CASSLTVPTNEKLFF
cdr3_nt: TGCGCCAGCAGCTTGACAGTACCAACTAATGAAAAACTGTTTTTT

clone_size: NA
v_call: TRBV6-1
j_call: TRBJ2-1
d_call: NA
cdr3_aa: CASSEYRGGLAINEQFF
cdr3_nt: TGTGCCAGCAGTGAATATCGAGGTGGGCTAGCGATTAATGAGCAGTTCTTC

clone_size: NA
v_call: TRBV9
j_call: TRBJ1-2
d_call: TRBD1
cdr3_aa: CASSENPTGGGGYTF
cdr3_nt: TGTGCCAGCAGCGAGAACCCCACAGGGGGGGGAGGCTACACCTTC

clone_size: NA
v_call: TRBV27
j_call: TRBJ2-3
d_call: TRBD1
cdr3_aa: CASSATGGQRLATQYF
cdr3_nt: TGTGCCAGCAGTGCGACAGGGGGACAAAGGTTGGCTACGCAGTATTTT

clone_size: NA
v_call: TRBV18
j_call: TRBJ2-2
d_call: TRBD1
cdr3_aa: CASSPPGTGVTGELFF
cdr3_nt: TGTGCCAGCTCACCACCGGGGACAGGCGTAACCGGGGAGCTGTTTTTT

clone_size: NA
v_call: TRBV3-1/TRBV3-2
j_call: TRBJ1-3
d_call: NA
cdr3_aa: CASSPAPDFGNTIYF
cdr3_nt: TGTGCCAGCAGCCCAGCCCCGGACTTTGGAAACACCATATATTTT

clone_size: NA
v_call: TRBV27
j_call: TRBJ2-2
d_call: TRBD2
cdr3_aa: CASRLAGGNTGELFF
cdr3_nt: TGTGCCAGCAGACTAGCGGGAGGGAACACCGGGGAGCTGTTTTTT

clone_size: NA
v_call: TRBV19
j_call: TRBJ1-4
d_call: TRBD1
cdr3_aa: CASSTLRTGGEKLFF
cdr3_nt: TGTGCCAGTAGTACCCTCCGGACAGGGGGGGAGAAACTGTTTTTT

clone_size: NA
v_call: TRBV11-3
j_call: TRBJ2-5
d_call: TRBD2
cdr3_aa: CASSYGGGGPQETQYF
cdr3_nt: TGTGCCAGCAGCTACGGGGGCGGGGGGCCCCAGGAGACCCAGTACTTC

clone_size: NA
v_call: TRBV30
j_call: TRBJ2-7
d_call: TRBD2
cdr3_aa: CAWSPGLAEIDEQYF
cdr3_nt: TGTGCCTGGAGTCCCGGACTAGCGGAGATAGACGAGCAGTACTTC

clone_size: NA
v_call: TRBV5-1
j_call: TRBJ1-4
d_call: NA
cdr3_aa: CASSSQTTNEKLFF
cdr3_nt: TGCGCCAGCAGCTCACAGACAACTAATGAAAAACTGTTTTTT

clone_size: NA
v_call: TRBV6-5
j_call: TRBJ1-5
d_call: NA
cdr3_aa: CASSYDGNQPQHF
cdr3_nt: TGTGCCAGCAGTTATGACGGGAATCAGCCCCAGCATTTT

clone_size: NA
v_call: TRBV6-2/TRBV6-3
j_call: TRBJ2-3
d_call: TRBD2
cdr3_aa: CASSYDGLAGGYTDTQYF
cdr3_nt: TGTGCCAGCAGTTACGACGGGCTAGCGGGGGGATACACAGATACGCAGTATTTT

clone_size: NA
v_call: TRBV10-3
j_call: TRBJ2-2
d_call: NA
cdr3_aa: CAVRAGTLNTGELFF
cdr3_nt: TGTGCCGTCCGCGCCGGGACACTTAACACCGGGGAGCTGTTTTTT

clone_size: NA
v_call: TRBV5-6
j_call: TRBJ1-2
d_call: TRBD1
cdr3_aa: CASSWDRGPTGYTF
cdr3_nt: TGTGCCAGCAGCTGGGACAGGGGGCCAACTGGCTACACCTTC

clone_size: NA
v_call: TRBV5-1
j_call: TRBJ2-2
d_call: NA
cdr3_aa: CASSLLANMNTGELFF
cdr3_nt: TGCGCCAGCAGCTTACTAGCTAATATGAACACCGGGGAGCTGTTTTTT

clone_size: NA
v_call: TRBV18
j_call: TRBJ2-2
d_call: NA
cdr3_aa: CASSPQTGYVGELFF
cdr3_nt: TGTGCCAGCTCACCCCAAACAGGGTACGTCGGGGAGCTGTTTTTT

clone_size: once
v_call: TRBV28
j_call: TRBJ1-6
d_call: NA
cdr3_aa: CASSPVLEGSPLHF
cdr3_nt: TGTGCCAGCAGCCCCGTACTAGAAGGATCACCCCTCCACTTT

clone_size: NA
v_call: TRBV27
j_call: TRBJ1-4
d_call: NA
cdr3_aa: CASRLGEKLFF
cdr3_nt: TGTGCCAGCAGACTGGGCGAAAAACTGTTTTTT

clone_size: NA
v_call: TRBV6-5
j_call: TRBJ1-6
d_call: NA
cdr3_aa: CATRQERNSPLHF
cdr3_nt: TGTGCCACCCGACAGGAGAGGAATTCACCCCTCCACTTT

clone_size: NA
v_call: TRBV29-1
j_call: TRBJ2-1
d_call: TRBD2
cdr3_aa: CSVVALAGYNEQFF
cdr3_nt: TGCAGCGTTGTCGCGCTAGCGGGTTACAATGAGCAGTTCTTC

clone_size: NA
v_call: TRBV18
j_call: TRBJ1-1
d_call: NA
cdr3_aa: CASSPRGQGTEAFF
cdr3_nt: TGTGCCAGCTCACCACGAGGGCAGGGGACTGAAGCTTTCTTT

clone_size: NA
v_call: TRBV6-5
j_call: TRBJ2-2
d_call: TRBD2
cdr3_aa: CASRTPGLANGELFF
cdr3_nt: TGTGCCAGCAGAACACCGGGACTAGCGAACGGGGAGCTGTTTTTT

clone_size: medium-sized
v_call: TRBV4-3
j_call: TRBJ1-4
d_call: NA
cdr3_aa: CASSQPGQMNEKLFF
cdr3_nt: TGCGCCAGCAGCCAACCTGGACAGATGAATGAAAAACTGTTTTTT

clone_size: NA
v_call: TRBV3-1/TRBV3-2
j_call: TRBJ2-1
d_call: TRBD2
cdr3_aa: CASSQEGLAGGPKFF
cdr3_nt: TGTGCCAGCAGCCAAGAGGGACTAGCGGGAGGTCCCAAGTTCTTC

clone_size: NA
v_call: TRBV5-6
j_call: TRBJ2-7
d_call: TRBD2
cdr3_aa: CASSLGLAGPSSYEQYF
cdr3_nt: TGTGCCAGCAGCTTGGGTCTAGCGGGGCCTAGCTCCTACGAGCAGTACTTC

clone_size: NA
v_call: TRBV10-3
j_call: TRBJ1-6
d_call: TRBD1
cdr3_aa: CAISSPDRAGSPLHF
cdr3_nt: TGTGCCATCAGTTCCCCTGACAGGGCGGGTTCACCCCTCCACTTT

clone_size: NA
v_call: TRBV6-5
j_call: TRBJ1-6
d_call: TRBD1
cdr3_aa: CASRGTGESSPLHF
cdr3_nt: TGTGCCAGCAGGGGGACAGGGGAGAGTTCACCCCTCCACTTT

clone_size: NA
v_call: TRBV18
j_call: TRBJ2-2
d_call: NA
cdr3_aa: CASSPLRTGGTGELFF
cdr3_nt: TGTGCCAGCTCACCACTTAGGACCGGGGGAACCGGGGAGCTGTTTTTT

clone_size: NA
v_call: TRBV18
j_call: TRBJ1-4
d_call: NA
cdr3_aa: CASSPVGAAEKLFF
cdr3_nt: TGTGCCAGCTCACCGGTAGGGGCGGCGGAAAAACTGTTTTTT

clone_size: NA
v_call: TRBV28
j_call: TRBJ2-1
d_call: NA
cdr3_aa: CASSTSTPGREQFF
cdr3_nt: TGTGCCAGCAGCACTTCCACCCCGGGTCGTGAGCAGTTCTTC

clone_size: NA
v_call: TRBV24-1
j_call: TRBJ1-1
d_call: NA
cdr3_aa: CATSDPPGAQNTEAFF
cdr3_nt: TGTGCCACCAGTGATCCTCCAGGGGCCCAGAACACTGAAGCTTTCTTT

clone_size: NA
v_call: TRBV5-1
j_call: TRBJ2-3
d_call: NA
cdr3_aa: CASSLQGSSTDTQYF
cdr3_nt: TGCGCCAGCAGCTTGCAGGGATCTAGCACAGATACGCAGTATTTT

clone_size: NA
v_call: TRBV19
j_call: TRBJ2-1
d_call: TRBD2
cdr3_aa: CASTLGSGGAVDEQFF
cdr3_nt: TGTGCCAGTACCCTTGGTAGCGGGGGAGCGGTCGATGAGCAGTTCTTC

clone_size: once
v_call: TRBV6-5
j_call: TRBJ1-5
d_call: NA
cdr3_aa: CASNRSGGEQPQHF
cdr3_nt: TGTGCCAGCAACCGGTCGGGGGGTGAGCAGCCCCAGCATTTT

clone_size: NA
v_call: TRBV5-1
j_call: TRBJ1-1
d_call: NA
cdr3_aa: CASSFSGQGGTEAFF
cdr3_nt: TGCGCCAGCAGCTTTTCCGGCCAGGGAGGAACTGAAGCTTTCTTT

clone_size: NA
v_call: TRBV9
j_call: TRBJ1-4
d_call: TRBD1
cdr3_aa: CASSARDRVAEKLFF
cdr3_nt: TGTGCCAGCAGCGCCCGGGACAGGGTCGCTGAAAAACTGTTTTTT

clone_size: NA
v_call: TRBV5-1
j_call: TRBJ2-7
d_call: TRBD2
cdr3_aa: CASSLGLAGGSEQYF
cdr3_nt: TGCGCCAGCAGCTTGGGACTAGCGGGAGGTAGCGAGCAGTACTTC

clone_size: NA
v_call: TRBV18
j_call: TRBJ2-5
d_call: TRBD2
cdr3_aa: CASSPMTSGSYETQYF
cdr3_nt: TGTGCCAGCTCACCGATGACTAGCGGGAGCTATGAGACCCAGTACTTC